This TCR beta chain was captured in a study of cytomegalovirus exposure and HLA in healthy donors. The repertoire was sequenced with immunoSEQ multiplex PCR; TCRdb's copy has only in-frame clones and lacks some. The sample yields around 400,000 clones, about nine tenths seen once. The CDR3 has 16 residues. Per the germline V gene, CDR1 is SGDLS and CDR2 is YYNGEE. Trimming at V came to 0 bases and at J to 6 bases, leaving 10 bases not matched to a gene. This clone was counted once. V and J are TRBV9 and TRBJ2-7; TRBD1 matches 9 bases. The source is a woman under 30 in good health and CMV-seronegative. The sequenced material came from PBMCs. The CDR3 loop is CASSVGPGQGRAEQYF. The CDR3 region has the DNA TGTGCCAGCAGCGTAGGTCCGGGACAGGGCAGAGCCGAGCAGTACTTC.